These 18 T cell receptor beta chains were all obtained from the same sample, sequenced in a study of blood T cell repertoires in COVID-19. Assay: immunoSEQ multiplex PCR; the TCRdb copy retains only in-frame clones and omits some. The data contain tens of thousands of clones, nearly 85% of them seen just once; the ten biggest clones take up approximately 1.7%. The specimen sequenced was peripheral blood. The receptors shown here come from a woman aged 55-75 years with acute or convalescent COVID-19.

The gene calls are TRBV24-1 and TRBJ1-1, with D possibly TRBD1 on 5 matching bases. Per the germline V gene, CDR1 is KGHDR and CDR2 is SFDVKD. The CDR3 length is 14 residues. V was shortened by 3 bases and J by 7 bases, with 14 bases between the two germline ends. The CDR3 sequence is CATSDVGGKGEAFF. For the CDR3, the DNA is TGTGCCACCAGTGATGTGGGGGGGAAGGGTGAAGCTTTCTTT.

The chain is built from TRBV4-2 and TRBJ2-7, with D possibly TRBD2 on 7 matching bases. CDR3 length: 16 amino acids. Germline loops: CDR1 LGHNA, CDR2 YNFKEQ. V dropped 1 base and J dropped 3 bases, with 16 bases sitting between them. The CDR3: CASSQVSEGGHYEQYF. CDR3 bases: TGTGCCAGCAGCCAAGTATCTGAGGGGGGGCACTACGAGCAGTACTTC.

The chain employs TRBV11-1 and TRBJ1-1, with D unresolved. This CDR3 has 13 amino acids. V was trimmed by 1 base and J by 0 bases, leaving 3 bases between them. CDR1 SGHAT and CDR2 FQDESV come from the germline V gene (reference sequence). The DNA for the CDR3 is TGTGCCAGCAGCTTAGGAGTGAACACTGAAGCTTTCTTT. The encoded protein is CASSLGVNTEAFF. The whole variable domain, remainder taken from reference TRBV11-1 and TRBJ1-1, is EAEVAQSPRYKITEKSQAVAFWCDPISGHATLYWYRQILGQGPELLVQFQDESVVDDSQLPKDRFSAERLKGVDSTLKIQPAELGDSAMYLCASSLGVNTEAFFGQGTRLTVV.

This rearrangement joins TRBV4-1 to TRBJ1-5, with 9 nucleotides matching TRBD1. Trimming removed 4 bases from V and 6 bases from J; junction bases left unmatched: 7. The CDR3 is made up of 15 amino acids. Germline lookup yields CDR1 MGHRA and CDR2 YSYEKL. In DNA, the CDR3 is TGCGCCAGCAGCCGGAGGGACAGGGAGGTTCAGCCCCAGCATTTT. This sequence encodes CASSRRDREVQPQHF.

This chain joins TRBV2 and TRBJ1-1; D remains unclear. Trimming took off 5 bases at V and 1 base at J, with 8 bases between the two ends. The germline gives CDR1 SNHLY, CDR2 FYNNEI. The CDR3 runs 13 residues. CDR3 amino acids: CASSFQKNTEAFF. The CDR3 DNA reads as TGTGCCAGCAGTTTCCAAAAGAACACTGAAGCTTTCTTT.

The chain links TRBV28 to TRBJ1-2; the match to TRBD1 covers 7 bases. V lost 4 bases and J lost 3; bases outside the gene matches: 2. CDR1 is MDHEN and CDR2 is SYDVKM in the germline V gene. The CDR3 extends over 13 amino acids. CDR3 sequence reads: CASSSTGHYGYTF. The CDR3 DNA sequence: TGTGCCAGCAGTTCGACAGGGCACTATGGCTACACCTTC.

The chain combines TRBV24-1 with TRBJ1-1; possible D gene TRBD1, 6 bases. Germline loops: CDR1 KGHDR, CDR2 SFDVKD. Trimming shortened V by 6 bases and J by 5 bases, and 15 bases separated the two germline ends. This CDR3 has 14 residues. CDR3 residues: CATSFSGAFTEAFF. In DNA, the CDR3 is TGTGCCACCAGTTTTTCAGGGGCTTTTACTGAAGCTTTCTTT.

This rearrangement joins TRBV3-1 (or the pseudogene TRBV3-2) to TRBJ1-2; tentatively, D is TRBD1 (6 bases). The CDR3 is made up of 12 amino acids. Trimming took 3 bases from V and 10 from J, leaving 12 bases between them. CDR1 is LGHDT, CDR2 YNNKEL, per germline (reference sequence). DNA for the CDR3: TGTGCCAGCAGCCAGCCGGACAGATACTACACCTTC. This encodes CASSQPDRYYTF.

This chain links TRBV10-2 with TRBJ1-3; no reliable D call. Deletions cut 6 bases from V and 0 bases from J, with 12 bases between. The germline CDR1 and CDR2 sequences are WSHSY and SAAADI. The CDR3 extends over 15 amino acids. The CDR3 nucleotides read TGCGCCAGCAGCCCCCCCCGGGACTCTGGAAACACCATATATTTT. Its protein product is CASSPPRDSGNTIYF.

The chain combines TRBV2 with TRBJ2-7; D ambiguous. V gave up 8 bases and J gave up 1 base, with 6 bases separating them. This CDR3 spans 11 amino acids. In germline, CDR1 is SNHLY, CDR2 FYNNEI. CDR3 residues: CASAQSYEQYF. The CDR3 DNA is TGTGCCAGCGCCCAGTCCTACGAGCAGTACTTC. The full variable domain, rest sourced from reference TRBV2 and TRBJ2-7, is EPEVTQTPSHQVTQMGQEVILRCVPISNHLYFYWYRQILGQKVEFLVSFYNNEISEKSEIFDDQFSVERPDGSNFTLKIRSTKLEDSAMYFCASAQSYEQYFGPGTRLTVT.

The chain couples TRBV15 to TRBJ1-1, with 7 bases aligning to TRBD1. Germline CDR1 is LNHNV and CDR2 is YYDKDF (reference sequence). The length of the CDR3 is 15 residues. After removal of 4 bases from V and 0 bases from J, the junction contained 5 bases not matched to a gene. CDR3 coding DNA: TGTGCCACCAGCACTCACGGGACAGTGAACACTGAAGCTTTCTTT. Translated: CATSTHGTVNTEAFF.

The chain couples TRBV6-4 to TRBJ2-1; TRBD2 aligns across 10 bases. The germline CDR1 and CDR2 sequences are MRHNA and SNTAGT. The CDR3 runs 15 residues. The trim removed 6 bases at V and 8 bases at J, leaving 10 bases unmatched. CDR3 residues: CASRKAGGPVDEQFF. CDR3 nucleotide sequence: TGTGCCAGCAGAAAAGCGGGGGGGCCGGTCGATGAGCAGTTCTTC.

This chain joins TRBV3-1 (or the pseudogene TRBV3-2) and TRBJ2-1; 9 nucleotides line up with TRBD1. The CDR3 is 15 residues long. Germline assignment: CDR1 LGHDT and CDR2 YNNKEL (reference sequence). V lost 1 base, J lost 4 bases, and 2 bases stayed unmatched. The CDR3, as DNA: TGTGCCAGCAGCCAAGGACAGGGGGGATACAATGAGCAGTTCTTC. It yields the protein CASSQGQGGYNEQFF.

The chain is built from TRBV10-2 and TRBJ2-3; D is perhaps TRBD2 (6 bases). Per germline, CDR1 WSHSY and CDR2 SAAADI. The V end was cut by 8 bases, the J end by 2 bases, with 14 bases between. This CDR3 is built from 14 residues. The CDR3 region has the DNA TGCGCCAGCGCGCTCGCGGGATTCACAGATACGCAGTATTTT. Its translation is CASALAGFTDTQYF.

This chain links TRBV28 with TRBJ2-1, with 8 bases fitting TRBD2. The CDR3 consists of 16 residues. In germline, CDR1 is MDHEN, CDR2 SYDVKM. The ends lost 7 bases at V and 1 base at J; junction bases unmatched: 9. This CDR3 reads CASTPGGLASYNEQFF. The CDR3 bases are TGTGCCAGCACCCCGGGGGGGCTCGCGTCCTACAATGAGCAGTTCTTC.

The J gene is TRBJ2-7, the V gene TRBV5-8, with D possibly being TRBD1 (5 bases). Trimming stripped 0 bases from V and 5 bases from J, with 12 bases between. This CDR3 comprises 14 residues. CDR1 is SGHTS, CDR2 YDEGEE, per germline. CDR3 in amino acids: CASSLGQGGHEQYF. CDR3 in DNA: TGTGCCAGCAGCTTGGGCCAGGGCGGTCACGAGCAGTACTTC.

This chain uses TRBV5-1 with TRBJ1-6; 9 bases align to TRBD1. This CDR3 contains 15 residues. Per germline, CDR1 SGHRS and CDR2 YFSETQ. V trimming: 0 bases; J trimming: 10 bases; junction bases outside the gene matches: 5. The DNA for the CDR3 is TGCGCCAGCAGCTTGGCCGGGACAGGGAGGTCACCCCTCCACTTT. Its translation: CASSLAGTGRSPLHF.

V and J are TRBV11-2 and TRBJ2-2; the match to TRBD1 covers 9 bases. Per the germline V gene, CDR1 is SGHAT and CDR2 is FQNNGV. Losses at the gene ends were 5 bases for V and 4 bases for J; bases not matched to a gene: 11. The length of the CDR3 is 17 residues. CDR3 amino acids: CASSHYRVQGATGELFF. In nucleotides, the CDR3 is TGTGCCAGCAGCCACTACAGGGTACAGGGGGCCACCGGGGAGCTGTTTTTT.